Shown below are 26 T cell receptor beta chains from a single sample sequenced in a study of CD8+CD57+ T cells in acquired aplastic anemia. CDR3 and TCR beta VDJ profiling relied on a genomic DNA template. From the reads, TCRdb called clonotypes with MiXCR, one entry per CDR3 protein. The sample lists some 190,000 distinct CDR3 sequences, around 59% occurring once. Sequenced input: sorted CD4+, CD8+, or CD8+CD57+ T cells (not recorded which) from PBMCs. Receptor source: a human donor in good health, serving as a control.

The chain has TRBV18 and TRBJ2-7; no firm D call. The CDR3 totals 14 residues. From germline, CDR1 is KGHSH and CDR2 LQKENI. V gave up 2 bases and J gave up 6 bases, with 14 bases separating them. CDR3 protein: CASSPGSGLGEQYF. CDR3 nucleotide sequence: TGTGCCAGCTCACCAGGGTCTGGGCTCGGCGAGCAGTACTTC.

This clonotype came up many times. The CDR3 nucleotides read TGTGCCAGCAGCTTGGCTGGTCGGAGCGGGGGGGGTGACGAGCAGTACTTC. Its translation: CASSLAGRSGGGDEQYF. This sequence joins TRBV5-8 and TRBJ2-7; 10 bases align to TRBD2. The trim removed 0 bases at V and 5 bases at J, leaving 11 bases unmatched. Germline CDR1 is SGHTS and CDR2 is YDEGEE. The CDR3 runs to 17 residues.

DNA of the CDR3: TGTGCCAGCAGCGTGACAGGGTACTCCTACGAGCAGTACTTC. Protein sequence: CASSVTGYSYEQYF. This chain joins TRBV11-2 and TRBJ2-7, with TRBD1 matching over 7 bases. CDR1 and CDR2 from the germline V gene are SGHAT and FQNNGV. J was trimmed by 0 bases and V by 5 bases; bases with no gene match: 4. CDR3 length: 14 residues. The whole variable domain, filled in from reference TRBV11-2 and TRBJ2-7, reads EAGVAQSPRYKIIEKRQSVAFWCNPISGHATLYWYQQILGQGPKLLIQFQNNGVVDDSQLPKDRFSAERLKGVDSTLKIQPAKLEDSAVYLCASSVTGYSYEQYFGPGTRLTVT.

This clonotype was seen repeatedly, ten times or more. V gene TRBV6-5 combines with J gene TRBJ2-7, with 8 bases fitting TRBD1. Trimming took 7 bases from V and 3 from J; bases not matched to a gene: 14. The CDR3 is made up of 16 amino acids. Germline CDR1 and CDR2: MNHEY and SVGAGI. The CDR3 bases are TGTGCCAGCACTCCCGGTCCGGGACAGGTTTTCTACGAGCAGTACTTC. Translation gives CASTPGPGQVFYEQYF.

Note on this clonotype: At one boundary the junction diverges from the germline segment, which might be a read error. CDR3 region: CASSQESRGNTEAFF. CDR3 sequence (DNA): TGCGCCAGCAGCCAAGAGAGCAGGGGGAACACTGAAGCTTTCTTT. V and J are TRBV5-4 and TRBJ1-1; a weak D match, TRBD1 (6 bases). The length of the CDR3 is 15 residues. Germline-derived CDR1 and CDR2 are SGHNT and YYREEE (reference sequence).

This chain connects TRBV7-7 to TRBJ1-2; D gene unclear. Germline V lookup: CDR1 SSHAT, CDR2 FNYEAQ (reference sequence). This CDR3 has 16 amino acids. The germline V and J ends were trimmed by 5 bases and 3 bases, with 19 bases remaining between them. This chain's CDR3 is CASSPVTGPADYGYTF. DNA of the CDR3: TGTGCCAGCAGCCCTGTAACCGGGCCAGCGGACTATGGCTACACCTTC.

The chain couples TRBV7-6 to TRBJ2-2; 11 bases line up with TRBD2. The CDR3 runs to 15 residues. V lost 5 bases and J lost 3; bases outside the gene matches: 2. The germline gives CDR1 SGHVS, CDR2 FNYEAQ. The CDR3 reads CASSLLAGDTGELFF. The CDR3 nucleotides are TGTGCCAGCAGCCTACTAGCGGGGGACACCGGGGAGCTGTTTTTT.

This chain uses TRBV20-1 with TRBJ2-3, with D perhaps matching TRBD2 (6 bases). V gave up 3 bases and J gave up 2 bases, with 18 bases separating them. This CDR3 has 16 residues. From germline, CDR1 is DFQATT and CDR2 SNEGSKA (reference sequence). This CDR3 reads CSASPPRSDYTDTQYF. The CDR3 DNA is TGCAGTGCTAGCCCCCCCAGGTCGGACTACACAGATACGCAGTATTTT.

CDR3: CASSSSGSNQPQHF. The CDR3 DNA sequence: TGTGCCAGCAGTTCCTCGGGAAGCAATCAGCCCCAGCATTTT. V usage is TRBV7-2 and J usage is TRBJ1-5; unclear D gene. In germline, CDR1 is SGHTA, CDR2 FQGNSA. This CDR3 has 14 residues. Between the trimmed V and J ends, which lost 6 bases and 1 base, there was a span of 10 bases.

On this clonotype: Just one base apart from a much larger clone, this may be a read error. The rearrangement joins TRBV7-9 to TRBJ2-7; 11 nucleotides match TRBD1. Germline assignment: CDR1 SEHNR and CDR2 FQNEAQ (reference sequence). The J segment lost 4 bases and the V segment lost 7 bases, leaving 3 bases of the junction unmatched. CDR3 size: 13 residues. Here the CDR3 reads CASTRDRGYEQYF. DNA for the CDR3: TGTGCCAGCACCCGGGACAGGGGGTACGAGCAGTACTTC. The full variable domain, its missing parts supplied by reference TRBV7-9 and TRBJ2-7, is DTGVSQNPRHKITKRGQNVTFRCDPISEHNRLYWYRQTLGQGPEFLTYFQNEAQLEKSRLLSDRFSAERPKGSFSTLEIQRTEQGDSAMYLCASTRDRGYEQYFGPGTRLTVT.

This clonotype was recorded a few times. This chain links TRBV28 with TRBJ1-4; D remains unclear. Per germline, CDR1 MDHEN and CDR2 SYDVKM. V lost 5 bases, J lost 8 bases, and 15 bases lay in between. CDR3 length equals 14 residues. The CDR3 DNA reads as TGTGCCAGCAGTCCAGGAGATACTAGCGAAAAACTGTTTTTT. Protein product: CASSPGDTSEKLFF.

The V gene is TRBV24-1, the J gene TRBJ1-5; 7 nucleotides align to TRBD1. With V trimmed by 4 bases and J by 0 bases, 5 bases remained unmatched. The CDR3 sequence is 16 residues long. Germline V gives CDR1 KGHDR, CDR2 SFDVKD. CDR3 in DNA: TGTGCCACCAGTGACTATACAGGGGATAGCAATCAGCCCCAGCATTTT. It yields the protein CATSDYTGDSNQPQHF.

The chain carries TRBV20-1 and TRBJ1-2; D unresolved. Per germline, CDR1 DFQATT and CDR2 SNEGSKA (reference sequence). CDR3 length: 13 amino acids. V shed 1 base and J shed 8 bases, with 14 bases lying between them. CDR3 amino acids: CSARAGLAGGYTF. The CDR3 nucleotides are TGCAGTGCTAGAGCCGGACTCGCGGGGGGCTACACCTTC.

This clonotype was detected many times. The chain has TRBV5-1 and TRBJ1-1, with 8 bases identical to TRBD1. V shed 0 bases, J shed 4 bases, and the junction held 11 bases outside the gene matches. In germline, CDR1 is SGHRS, CDR2 YFSETQ. The CDR3 loop spans 17 amino acids. The CDR3 reads CASSLEERFQGATEAFF. CDR3 bases: TGCGCCAGCAGCTTGGAGGAACGGTTCCAGGGGGCCACTGAAGCTTTCTTT.

This clonotype was counted a single time. The V gene is TRBV6-1, the J gene TRBJ1-5, with a possible D match to TRBD1 (5 bases). Germline CDR1 and CDR2: MNHNS and SASEGT. CDR3 length: 14 amino acids. V gave up 9 bases and J gave up 5 bases, with 17 bases separating them. In DNA form, the CDR3 reads TGTGCCAGTGGAGGGACGGAGCGGTATCAGCCCCAGCATTTT. The encoded protein is CASGGTERYQPQHF.

This chain joins TRBV7-9 and TRBJ2-5, with a weak D call TRBD2 (6 bases). Germline values: CDR1 SEHNR, CDR2 FQNEAQ (reference sequence). Trimming left V 3 bases short and J 5 bases short, with 13 bases between. This CDR3 region has 14 residues. CDR3 sequence reads: CASSFGGDYETQYF. DNA for the CDR3: TGTGCCAGCAGCTTTGGCGGGGATTACGAGACCCAGTACTTC. Using reference TRBV7-9 and TRBJ2-5 for the parts outside the CDR3, the full variable domain is DTGVSQNPRHKITKRGQNVTFRCDPISEHNRLYWYRQTLGQGPEFLTYFQNEAQLEKSRLLSDRFSAERPKGSFSTLEIQRTEQGDSAMYLCASSFGGDYETQYFGPGTRLLVL.

This chain uses TRBV7-2 with TRBJ1-5; D gene ambiguous. This CDR3 region has 14 residues. Germline CDR1 is SGHTA and CDR2 is FQGNSA. The ends were cut back, 3 bases at V and 7 bases at J, with 13 bases in the middle. CDR3 DNA: TGTGCCAGCAGCTTGGTGGTTGGCGAGCAGCCCCAGCATTTT. Amino acids: CASSLVVGEQPQHF.

This clonotype has more than one count but fewer than ten. V gene TRBV19 combines with J gene TRBJ2-2; 9 nucleotides align to TRBD1. J lost 4 bases, V lost 7 bases, and 13 bases had no gene match. Looked up from germline, CDR1 is LNHDA and CDR2 is SQIVND (reference sequence). There are 17 residues in the CDR3. CDR3 region: CASKGLTGTGLTGELFF. For the CDR3, the DNA is TGTGCCAGTAAAGGACTTACCGGGACAGGGCTCACCGGGGAGCTGTTTTTT.

The CDR3, as DNA: TGTGCCAGCAGCGTGCGCAGCGGGGGGGCTGTATATTTT. Amino acid sequence: CASSVRSGGAVYF. The chain recombines TRBV9 with TRBJ2-3; 10 bases line up with TRBD2. The germline V gene has CDR1 SGDLS and CDR2 YYNGEE. The CDR3 runs 13 residues. With V trimmed by 2 bases and J by 15 bases, 9 bases remained unmatched.

The gene calls are TRBV15 and TRBJ2-5; no firm D call. CDR1 is LNHNV, CDR2 YYDKDF, per germline (reference sequence). Trimming shortened V by 0 bases and J by 3 bases, and 11 bases separated the two germline ends. The CDR3 is 15 residues long. Here the CDR3 reads CATSRDLSREETQYF. Here the CDR3 DNA reads TGTGCCACCAGCAGAGATCTTTCCCGAGAAGAGACCCAGTACTTC.

Only a few counts were recorded for this clonotype. This chain joins TRBV19 and TRBJ2-7; D gene unclear. CDR1 is LNHDA, CDR2 SQIVND, per germline (reference sequence). The CDR3 has 15 residues. V dropped 3 bases and J dropped 0 bases, with 12 bases sitting between them. In nucleotides, the CDR3 is TGTGCCAGTAGTATCAGGACGGCGAGCTCCTACGAGCAGTACTTC. This encodes CASSIRTASSYEQYF.

This clonotype was counted once. It may be a read error: a sequence one base away is much more abundant. The CDR3 loop reads CASSPRARSKQFF. In DNA, the CDR3 is TGTGCCAGCAGTCCCCGAGCACGATCTAAGCAGTTCTTC. The chain uses TRBV6-9 and TRBJ2-1, with D uncertain. Germline loops: CDR1 MNHGY, CDR2 SVAAGI. V was cut by 5 bases and J by 11 bases, with 16 bases left in between. The CDR3 spans 13 residues.

This chain uses TRBV2 with TRBJ2-5; D call uncertain. With 6 bases removed from V and 6 bases from J, the gap between germline ends came to 8 bases. Per the germline V gene, CDR1 is SNHLY and CDR2 is FYNNEI. This CDR3 has 11 residues. The CDR3, as DNA: TGTGCCAGCAGAAGCAGACAGACCCAGTACTTC. Its translation is CASRSRQTQYF. The full variable domain, rest sourced from reference TRBV2 and TRBJ2-5, is EPEVTQTPSHQVTQMGQEVILRCVPISNHLYFYWYRQILGQKVEFLVSFYNNEISEKSEIFDDQFSVERPDGSNFTLKIRSTKLEDSAMYFCASRSRQTQYFGPGTRLLVL.

The chain employs TRBV29-1 and TRBJ1-1; tentative D call: TRBD1 (5 bases). The length of the CDR3 is 11 residues. Trimming stripped 6 bases from V and 11 bases from J, with 16 bases between. CDR1 and CDR2 (germline): SQVTM, ANQGSEA. The CDR3 region has the DNA TGCAGCGTACAGAAAGGGGAGGGGGCTTTCTTT. Protein product: CSVQKGEGAFF.

This rearrangement joins TRBV5-8 to TRBJ2-5; D could derive from TRBD1 or TRBD2 (5 bases each). Trimming took 7 bases from V and 7 from J, leaving 17 bases between them. CDR1 SGHTS and CDR2 YDEGEE come from the germline V gene. This CDR3 has 13 amino acids. CDR3 loop: CASRGREEGTQYF. DNA of the CDR3: TGTGCCAGCCGGGGCAGGGAAGAAGGGACCCAGTACTTC.

About this clonotype itself: Germline and junction disagree at one end, which may indicate a read error. This chain links TRBV19 with TRBJ2-1, with 11 bases that match TRBD2. Germline V gene data show CDR1 as LNHDA and CDR2 as SQIVND (reference sequence). This CDR3 comprises 14 residues. The CDR3 coding sequence is TGTGCCAGTAGGATAGCGGGAGGGGTAAGTGAGCAGTTCTTC. It is translated as CASRIAGGVSEQFF.